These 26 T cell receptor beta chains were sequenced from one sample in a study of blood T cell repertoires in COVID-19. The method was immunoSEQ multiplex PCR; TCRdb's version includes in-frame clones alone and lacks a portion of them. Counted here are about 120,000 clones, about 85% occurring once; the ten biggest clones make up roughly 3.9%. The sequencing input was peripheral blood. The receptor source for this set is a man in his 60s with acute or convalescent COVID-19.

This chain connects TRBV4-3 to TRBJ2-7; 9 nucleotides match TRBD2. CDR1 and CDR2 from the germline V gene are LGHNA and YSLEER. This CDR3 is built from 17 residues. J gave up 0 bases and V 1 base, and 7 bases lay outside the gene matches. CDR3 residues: CASSQAVTSGSSYEQYF. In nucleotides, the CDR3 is TGCGCCAGCAGCCAAGCCGTGACTAGCGGAAGCTCCTACGAGCAGTACTTC.

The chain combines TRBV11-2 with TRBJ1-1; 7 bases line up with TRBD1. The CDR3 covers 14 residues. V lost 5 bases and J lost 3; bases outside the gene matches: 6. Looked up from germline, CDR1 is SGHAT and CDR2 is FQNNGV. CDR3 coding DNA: TGTGCCAGCAGCCACGGGACAGCCTACACTGAAGCTTTCTTT. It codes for CASSHGTAYTEAFF. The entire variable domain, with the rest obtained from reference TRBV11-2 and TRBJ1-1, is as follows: EAGVAQSPRYKIIEKRQSVAFWCNPISGHATLYWYQQILGQGPKLLIQFQNNGVVDDSQLPKDRFSAERLKGVDSTLKIQPAKLEDSAVYLCASSHGTAYTEAFFGQGTRLTVV.

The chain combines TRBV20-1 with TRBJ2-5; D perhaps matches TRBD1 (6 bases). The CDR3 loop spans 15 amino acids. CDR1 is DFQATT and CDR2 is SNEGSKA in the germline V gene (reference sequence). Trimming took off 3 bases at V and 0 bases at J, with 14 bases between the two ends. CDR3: CSASYPDRDQETQYF. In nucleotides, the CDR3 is TGCAGTGCTAGTTATCCGGACAGAGACCAAGAGACCCAGTACTTC.

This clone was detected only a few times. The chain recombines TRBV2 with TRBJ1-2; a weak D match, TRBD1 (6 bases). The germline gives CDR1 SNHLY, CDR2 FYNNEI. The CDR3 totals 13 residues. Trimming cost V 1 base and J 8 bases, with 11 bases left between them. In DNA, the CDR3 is TGTGCCAGCAGTGAAGGACAGGTCGAGGGCTACACCTTC. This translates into CASSEGQVEGYTF. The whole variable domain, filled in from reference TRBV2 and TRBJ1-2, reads EPEVTQTPSHQVTQMGQEVILRCVPISNHLYFYWYRQILGQKVEFLVSFYNNEISEKSEIFDDQFSVERPDGSNFTLKIRSTKLEDSAMYFCASSEGQVEGYTFGSGTRLTVV.

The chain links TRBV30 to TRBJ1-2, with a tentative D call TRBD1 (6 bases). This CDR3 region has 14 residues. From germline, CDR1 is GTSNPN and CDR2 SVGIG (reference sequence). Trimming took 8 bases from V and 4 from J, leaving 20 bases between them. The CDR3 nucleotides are TGTGCCGGACCAATTGGGGGCTCAGGCTATGGCTACACCTTC. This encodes CAGPIGGSGYGYTF.

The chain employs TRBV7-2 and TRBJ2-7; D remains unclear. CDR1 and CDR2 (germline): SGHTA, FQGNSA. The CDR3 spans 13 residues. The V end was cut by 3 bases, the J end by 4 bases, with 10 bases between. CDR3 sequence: CASSFSPLYEQYF. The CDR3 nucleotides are TGTGCCAGCAGCTTTTCCCCCCTATACGAGCAGTACTTC.

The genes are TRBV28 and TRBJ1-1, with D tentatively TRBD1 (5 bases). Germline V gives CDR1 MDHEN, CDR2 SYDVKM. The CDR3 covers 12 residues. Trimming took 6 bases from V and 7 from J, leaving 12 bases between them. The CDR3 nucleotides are TGTGCCAGCAGCGGGGCGGGGTATGAAGCTTTCTTT. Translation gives CASSGAGYEAFF.

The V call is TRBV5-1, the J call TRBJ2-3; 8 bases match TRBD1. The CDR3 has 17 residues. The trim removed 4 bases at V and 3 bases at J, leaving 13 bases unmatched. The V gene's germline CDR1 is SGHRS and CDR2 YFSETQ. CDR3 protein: CASSPGTGSIGTDTQYF. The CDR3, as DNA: TGCGCCAGCAGCCCCGGGACAGGCTCGATTGGGACAGATACGCAGTATTTT. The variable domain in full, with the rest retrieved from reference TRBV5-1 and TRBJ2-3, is KAGVTQTPRYLIKTRGQQVTLSCSPISGHRSVSWYQQTPGQGLQFLFEYFSETQRNKGNFPGRFSGRQFSNSRSEMNVSTLELGDSALYLCASSPGTGSIGTDTQYFGPGTRLTVL.

This CDR3 reads CASSYTARGYEQFF. The CDR3 DNA is TGTGCCAGCAGTTACACCGCCCGCGGCTATGAGCAGTTCTTC. This chain uses TRBV6-2 or TRBV6-3 with TRBJ2-1, with D hard to call. The germline V and J ends were trimmed by 2 bases and 8 bases, with 13 bases remaining between them. The length of the CDR3 is 14 residues. Per the germline V gene, CDR1 is MNHEY and CDR2 is SVGEGT.

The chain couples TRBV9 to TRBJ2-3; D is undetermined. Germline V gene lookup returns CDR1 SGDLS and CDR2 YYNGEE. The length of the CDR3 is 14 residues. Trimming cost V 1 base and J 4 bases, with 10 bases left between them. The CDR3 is CASSVSHAADTQYF. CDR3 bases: TGTGCCAGCAGCGTATCACACGCTGCAGATACGCAGTATTTT. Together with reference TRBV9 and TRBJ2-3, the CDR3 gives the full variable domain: DSGVTQTPKHLITATGQRVTLRCSPRSGDLSVYWYQQSLDQGLQFLIQYYNGEERAKGNILERFSAQQFPDLHSELNLSSLELGDSALYFCASSVSHAADTQYFGPGTRLTVL.

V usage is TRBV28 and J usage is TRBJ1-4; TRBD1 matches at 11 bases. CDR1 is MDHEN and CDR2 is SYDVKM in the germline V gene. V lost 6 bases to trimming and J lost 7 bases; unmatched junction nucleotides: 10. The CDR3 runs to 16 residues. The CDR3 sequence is CASSSGQGELAEKLFF. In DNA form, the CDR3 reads TGTGCCAGCAGCTCGGGACAGGGGGAATTAGCTGAAAAACTGTTTTTT. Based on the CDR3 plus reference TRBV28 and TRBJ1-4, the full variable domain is DVKVTQSSRYLVKRTGEKVFLECVQDMDHENMFWYRQDPGLGLRLIYFSYDVKMKEKGDIPEGYSVSREKKERFSLILESASTNQTSMYLCASSSGQGELAEKLFFGSGTQLSVL.

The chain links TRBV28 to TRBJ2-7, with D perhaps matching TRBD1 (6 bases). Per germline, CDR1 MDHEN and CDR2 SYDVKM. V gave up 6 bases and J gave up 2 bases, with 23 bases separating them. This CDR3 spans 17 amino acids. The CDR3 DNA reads TGTGCCAGCAGGTACGGTCCGTACAGGGCATCTACCTACGAGCAGTACTTC. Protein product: CASRYGPYRASTYEQYF.

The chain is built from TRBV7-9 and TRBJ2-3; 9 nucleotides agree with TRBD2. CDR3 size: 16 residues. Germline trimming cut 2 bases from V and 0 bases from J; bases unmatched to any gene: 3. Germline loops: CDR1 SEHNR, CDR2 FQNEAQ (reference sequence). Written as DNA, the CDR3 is TGTGCCAGCAGCTTATATGCGGGAGGGAGCACAGATACGCAGTATTTT. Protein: CASSLYAGGSTDTQYF.

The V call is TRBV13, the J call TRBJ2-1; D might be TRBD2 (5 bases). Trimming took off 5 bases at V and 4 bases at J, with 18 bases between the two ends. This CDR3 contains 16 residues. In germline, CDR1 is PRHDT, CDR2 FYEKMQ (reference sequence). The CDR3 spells CASSPSTSFGYNEQFF. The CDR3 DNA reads TGTGCCAGCAGCCCTTCAACTAGTTTTGGATACAATGAGCAGTTCTTC.

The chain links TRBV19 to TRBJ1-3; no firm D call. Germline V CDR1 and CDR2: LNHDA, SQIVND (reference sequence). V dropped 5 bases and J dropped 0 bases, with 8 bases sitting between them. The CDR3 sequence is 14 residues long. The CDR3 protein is CASSRANSGNTIYF. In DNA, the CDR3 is TGTGCCAGTAGTCGAGCTAACTCTGGAAACACCATATATTTT.

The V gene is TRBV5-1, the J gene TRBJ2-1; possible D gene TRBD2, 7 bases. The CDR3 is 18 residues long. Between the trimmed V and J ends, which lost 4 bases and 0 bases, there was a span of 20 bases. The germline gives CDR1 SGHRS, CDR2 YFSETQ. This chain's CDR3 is CASSPSPPGGTSYNEQFF. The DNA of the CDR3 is TGCGCCAGCAGCCCCTCCCCCCCGGGGGGCACCTCCTACAATGAGCAGTTCTTC.

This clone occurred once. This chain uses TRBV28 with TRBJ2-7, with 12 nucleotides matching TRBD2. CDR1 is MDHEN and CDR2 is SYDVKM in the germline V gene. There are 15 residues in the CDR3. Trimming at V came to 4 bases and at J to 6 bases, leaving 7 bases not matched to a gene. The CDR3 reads CASSYLAGGSGEQYF. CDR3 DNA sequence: TGTGCCAGCAGTTATCTAGCGGGAGGGTCGGGCGAGCAGTACTTC. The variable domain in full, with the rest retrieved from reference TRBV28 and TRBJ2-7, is DVKVTQSSRYLVKRTGEKVFLECVQDMDHENMFWYRQDPGLGLRLIYFSYDVKMKEKGDIPEGYSVSREKKERFSLILESASTNQTSMYLCASSYLAGGSGEQYFGPGTRLTVT.

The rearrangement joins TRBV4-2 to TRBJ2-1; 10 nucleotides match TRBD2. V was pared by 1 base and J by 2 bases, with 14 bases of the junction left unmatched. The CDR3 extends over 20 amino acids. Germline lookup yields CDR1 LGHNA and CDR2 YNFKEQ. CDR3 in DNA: TGTGCCAGCAGCCAAGGGGTCCAAGCGGGAGGGCCTATGACCTACAATGAGCAGTTCTTC. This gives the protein CASSQGVQAGGPMTYNEQFF.

The chain's CDR3 is CASRSTGTGYTDTQYF. The DNA for the CDR3 is TGTGCCAGTAGAAGCACCGGGACAGGGTACACAGATACGCAGTATTTT. J is TRBJ2-3 and V is TRBV19, with 9 bases matching TRBD1. This CDR3 spans 16 amino acids. V shed 6 bases, J shed 2 bases, and the junction held 9 bases outside the gene matches. In germline, CDR1 is LNHDA, CDR2 SQIVND (reference sequence).

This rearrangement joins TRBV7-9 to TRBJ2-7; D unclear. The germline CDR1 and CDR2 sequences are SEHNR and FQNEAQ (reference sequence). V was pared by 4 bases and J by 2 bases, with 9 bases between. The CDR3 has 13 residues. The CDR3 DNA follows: TGTGCCAGCAGCTCTTCACACGCCTACGAGCAGTACTTC. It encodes CASSSSHAYEQYF. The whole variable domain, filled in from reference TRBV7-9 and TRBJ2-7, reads DTGVSQNPRHKITKRGQNVTFRCDPISEHNRLYWYRQTLGQGPEFLTYFQNEAQLEKSRLLSDRFSAERPKGSFSTLEIQRTEQGDSAMYLCASSSSHAYEQYFGPGTRLTVT.

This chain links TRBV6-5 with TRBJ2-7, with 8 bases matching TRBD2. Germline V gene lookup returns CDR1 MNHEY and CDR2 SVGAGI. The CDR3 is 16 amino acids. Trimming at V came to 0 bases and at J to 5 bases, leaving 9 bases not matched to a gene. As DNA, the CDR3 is TGTGCCAGCAGTTACTCGGGGGGACTAGTCATAGACGAGCAGTACTTC. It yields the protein CASSYSGGLVIDEQYF.

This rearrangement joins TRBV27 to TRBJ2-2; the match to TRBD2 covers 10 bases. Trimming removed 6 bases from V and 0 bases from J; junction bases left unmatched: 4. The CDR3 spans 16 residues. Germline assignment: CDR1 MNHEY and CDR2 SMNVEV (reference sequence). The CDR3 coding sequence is TGTGCCAGCAGGCCAAGCGGGAGGGCGAACACCGGGGAGCTGTTTTTT. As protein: CASRPSGRANTGELFF.

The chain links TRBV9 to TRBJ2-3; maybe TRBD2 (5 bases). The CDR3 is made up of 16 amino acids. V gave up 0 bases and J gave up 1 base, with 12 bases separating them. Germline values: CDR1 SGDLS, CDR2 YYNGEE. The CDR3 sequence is CASSVALGIGTDTQYF. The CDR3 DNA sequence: TGTGCCAGCAGCGTAGCTCTCGGGATAGGCACAGATACGCAGTATTTT.

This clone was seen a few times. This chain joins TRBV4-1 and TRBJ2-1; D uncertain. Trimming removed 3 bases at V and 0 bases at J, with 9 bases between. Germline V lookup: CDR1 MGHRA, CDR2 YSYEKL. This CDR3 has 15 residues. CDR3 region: CASSQTRSSYNEQFF. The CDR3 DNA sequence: TGCGCCAGCAGCCAGACGAGGAGCTCCTACAATGAGCAGTTCTTC.

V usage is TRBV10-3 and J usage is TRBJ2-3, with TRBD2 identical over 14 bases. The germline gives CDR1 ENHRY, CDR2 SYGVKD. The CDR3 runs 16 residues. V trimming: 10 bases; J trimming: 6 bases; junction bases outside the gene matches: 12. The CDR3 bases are TGTGCCACCTTGGGACTAGCGGGAGTAGCAGGTGATACGCAGTATTTT. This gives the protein CATLGLAGVAGDTQYF.

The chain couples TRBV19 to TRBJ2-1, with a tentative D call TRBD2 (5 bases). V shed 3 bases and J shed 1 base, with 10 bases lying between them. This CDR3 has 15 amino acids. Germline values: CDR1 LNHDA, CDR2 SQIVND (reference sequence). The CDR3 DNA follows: TGTGCCAGTAGTATTGGTGCGGGTTCCTACAATGAGCAGTTCTTC. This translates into CASSIGAGSYNEQFF.